These T cell receptor beta chains were read from a single sample in a study of OX40 agonist ivuxolimab in advanced cancers. Assay: immunoSEQ multiplex PCR; the TCRdb copy retains only in-frame clones and omits some. The table has 55,000 to 75,000 clones, 85% seen once; the top ten hold roughly 3.9%. Source: CD4+ or CD8+ T cells sorted from blood, taken in a trial of the OX40 agonist ivuxolimab. The receptors originated from an adult with an advanced solid tumor such as melanoma, head and neck, liver or kidney cancer. Both conserved end residues are part of each CDR3. D genes are given only for firm matches.

>TRBJ2-2|NA|TRBV7-7
CASSSPSAGELFF
>TRBJ2-2|TRBD1|TRBV19
CASSMTGPPGELFF
>TRBJ2-7|NA|TRBV6-1
CASRSSLGSYEQYF
>TRBJ2-5|NA|TRBV6-4
CASSPGQGSGTQYF
>TRBJ1-5|NA|TRBV9
CASSSRGSNQPQHF
>TRBJ2-1|NA|TRBV5-1
CASSEGNEQFF
>TRBJ1-5|NA|TRBV7-3
CASSFGLGQPQHF
>TRBJ2-5|TRBD2|TRBV4-3
CASSQDVRTSQYF
>TRBJ1-2|NA|TRBV6-5
CASSYSFKYGYTF
>TRBJ1-5|NA|TRBV19
CASSIGVGGSNQPQHF
>TRBJ2-7|NA|TRBV6-1
CASSDLFRTGEQYF
>TRBJ1-2|TRBD1|TRBV14
CASSQTRTGSGYTF
>TRBJ1-3|NA|TRBV30
CAWSPGLGSRNTIYF
>TRBJ1-2|NA|TRBV30
CAWSSRYGYTF
>TRBJ1-1|NA|TRBV9
CASSLAGLNTEAFF
>TRBJ1-1|TRBD1|TRBV10-1
CASARDSHSEAFF
>TRBJ2-7|NA|TRBV5-8
CASSRYRYEQYF